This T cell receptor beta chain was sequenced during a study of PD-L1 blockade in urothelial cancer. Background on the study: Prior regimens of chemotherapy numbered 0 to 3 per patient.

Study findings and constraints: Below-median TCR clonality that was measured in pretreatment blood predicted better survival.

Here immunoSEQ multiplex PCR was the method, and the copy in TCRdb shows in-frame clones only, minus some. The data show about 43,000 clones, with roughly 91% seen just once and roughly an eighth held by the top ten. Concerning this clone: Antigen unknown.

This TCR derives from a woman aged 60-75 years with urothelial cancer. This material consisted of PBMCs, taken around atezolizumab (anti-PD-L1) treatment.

In DNA, the CDR3 is TGTGCCAGCAGCTTTAGCGGGGGCCGCTACGAGCAGTACTTC. Amino acid sequence: CASSFSGGRYEQYF. The chain combines TRBV7-2 with TRBJ2-7, with 9 bases aligning to TRBD2. Germline lookup yields CDR1 SGHTA and CDR2 FQGNSA. The junction had 3 bases not matched to a gene; V was cut back by 3 bases and J by 3 bases. The CDR3 sequence is 14 residues long.